The rows below give T cell receptor beta chains drawn from one sample of a study of T cells after yellow fever vaccination. TCRdb called the 5' RACE reads again in MiXCR, with one record for every CDR3 protein. This sample carries approximately 550,000 distinct CDR3 sequences, approximately 12% of them seen once, and the ten largest clones take around 15%. Specimen: PBMCs, collected on the day of the yellow fever booster vaccination. These receptors were collected from a young man who received the YFV17D yellow fever vaccine. Each CDR3 is given with its conserved first and last residue. The D gene is left open where the match is weak. Only some rows state a clone size, as once, few, many or a class for expanded clones.

TRBV19,few,NA,TRBJ2-2,CASPSPNTGELFF,TGTGCCAGTCCTTCTCCGAACACCGGGGAGCTGTTTTTT
TRBV7-2,few,NA,TRBJ2-2,CASSSRETGELFF,TGTGCCAGCAGCTCGCGGGAAACCGGGGAGCTGTTTTTT
TRBV6-1,NA,TRBD2,TRBJ2-5,CASSPLAGVQPSQYF,TGTGCCAGCAGTCCACTAGCGGGAGTCCAACCGTCCCAGTACTTC
TRBV7-2,NA,NA,TRBJ2-3,CASSPGPTRTDTQYF,TGTGCCAGCAGCCCAGGACCTACACGCACAGATACGCAGTATTTT
TRBV20-1,NA,NA,TRBJ1-5,CSARDLSQGGNQPQHF,TGCAGTGCTAGAGATCTATCACAGGGTGGCAATCAGCCCCAGCATTTT
TRBV9,many,NA,TRBJ1-6,CASSVDGRVNSPLHF,TGTGCCAGCAGCGTAGATGGCAGGGTAAATTCACCCCTCCACTTT
TRBV12-3/TRBV12-4,many,NA,TRBJ2-5,CASSPNYGAVGETQYF,TGTGCCAGCAGTCCTAATTATGGGGCTGTAGGAGAGACCCAGTACTTC
TRBV9,NA,NA,TRBJ2-1,CASSPPTEEQFF,TGTGCCAGCAGCCCACCCACGGAGGAGCAGTTCTTC
TRBV7-2,few,TRBD2,TRBJ2-5,CASSQELAGGTQYF,TGTGCCAGCAGCCAGGAACTAGCGGGAGGGACCCAGTACTTC
TRBV6-1,NA,TRBD1,TRBJ2-7,CASSTNRGVAYEQYF,TGTGCCAGCAGTACCAACAGGGGGGTAGCCTACGAGCAGTACTTC
TRBV7-2,many,NA,TRBJ2-3,CASSLGSTDTQYF,TGTGCCAGCAGTTTGGGCAGCACAGATACGCAGTATTTT
TRBV20-1,NA,NA,TRBJ2-5,CSAVGAGDSETQYF,TGCAGTGCTGTGGGGGCGGGAGATTCAGAGACCCAGTACTTC
TRBV7-2,few,NA,TRBJ2-7,CASSLGWGGPYEQYF,TGTGCCAGCAGCTTAGGGTGGGGGGGCCCCTACGAGCAGTACTTC
TRBV4-3,NA,TRBD2,TRBJ2-1,CASSQGLAGPYNEQFF,TGCGCCAGCAGCCAAGGACTAGCGGGACCGTACAATGAGCAGTTCTTC
TRBV12-3/TRBV12-4,NA,NA,TRBJ2-7,CASTSLGAYEQYF,TGTGCCAGCACTAGCTTGGGGGCCTACGAGCAGTACTTC
TRBV4-2,NA,NA,TRBJ2-3,CASSQGGLGSTDTQYF,TGTGCCAGCAGCCAAGGGGGGCTAGGGAGCACAGATACGCAGTATTTT
TRBV7-2,NA,TRBD2,TRBJ2-3,CASSLGLGEDTQYF,TGTGCCAGCAGCTTGGGACTAGGGGAAGATACGCAGTATTTT
TRBV7-9,NA,NA,TRBJ1-2,CASSFSDYGYTF,TGTGCCAGCAGCTTTTCGGACTATGGCTACACCTTC
TRBV12-3/TRBV12-4,few,TRBD1,TRBJ1-5,CASSQGTGYSQPQHF,TGTGCCAGCAGCCAAGGGACAGGGTACAGTCAGCCCCAGCATTTT
TRBV4-2,few,NA,TRBJ2-2,CASSQDYGYNTGELFF,TGTGCCAGCAGCCAAGATTACGGATATAACACCGGGGAGCTGTTTTTT
TRBV20-1,few,NA,TRBJ2-1,CSARDSFYNEQFF,TGCAGTGCTAGAGACTCCTTTTACAATGAGCAGTTCTTC
TRBV6-1,NA,TRBD2,TRBJ2-3,CASSWASGISTDTQYF,TGTGCCAGCTCGTGGGCTAGCGGAATTTCCACAGATACGCAGTATTTT
TRBV20-1,NA,NA,TRBJ1-4,CSASRGREKLFF,TGCAGTGCTAGCCGGGGACGCGAAAAACTGTTTTTT
TRBV20-1,NA,TRBD2,TRBJ2-1,CSAVDRTSGNVDEQFF,TGCAGTGCTGTTGATCGGACTAGCGGGAATGTCGATGAGCAGTTCTTC
TRBV27,few,TRBD2,TRBJ2-7,CASSWTSESYEQYF,TGTGCCAGCAGTTGGACTAGCGAGTCCTACGAGCAGTACTTC
TRBV7-2,few,NA,TRBJ2-1,CASSAERGSYNEQFF,TGTGCCAGCAGCGCGGAGAGAGGATCCTACAATGAGCAGTTCTTC
TRBV25-1,NA,TRBD1,TRBJ2-5,CASSVFGTGGETQYF,TGTGCCAGCAGTGTTTTTGGGACAGGAGGGGAGACCCAGTACTTC
TRBV5-1,few,NA,TRBJ1-5,CASSLVGSPDQPQHF,TGCGCCAGCAGCTTGGTAGGGTCCCCTGATCAGCCCCAGCATTTT
TRBV7-2,NA,NA,TRBJ2-1,CASSLVSAVNEQFF,TGTGCCAGCAGCTTAGTTTCGGCAGTCAATGAGCAGTTCTTC
TRBV6-2/TRBV6-3,few,NA,TRBJ2-5,CASKNPYAWETQYF,TGTGCCAGCAAAAACCCCTACGCCTGGGAGACCCAGTACTTC
TRBV7-2,NA,NA,TRBJ2-7,CASSLVEPGEYEQYF,TGTGCCAGCAGCTTAGTTGAGCCAGGGGAATACGAGCAGTACTTC
TRBV20-1,few,NA,TRBJ1-4,CSASLGGKLFF,TGCAGTGCTAGTTTGGGGGGGAAACTGTTTTTT
TRBV5-1,NA,TRBD1,TRBJ2-7,CASSPGTGEVQYF,TGCGCCAGCAGCCCTGGGACAGGGGAAGTGCAGTACTTC
TRBV29-1,NA,TRBD1,TRBJ2-7,CSIGQGSNEQYF,TGCAGCATTGGACAGGGGTCCAACGAGCAGTACTTC
TRBV5-1,many,TRBD1,TRBJ2-1,CASSLGTASYNEQFF,TGCGCCAGCAGCCTCGGGACAGCCTCCTACAATGAGCAGTTCTTC
TRBV20-1,NA,NA,TRBJ2-7,CSARDRKFLTYEQYF,TGCAGTGCTAGAGATAGAAAATTCTTAACCTACGAGCAGTACTTC
TRBV5-1,few,NA,TRBJ2-7,CASSQGSPYEQYF,TGCGCCAGCAGCCAGGGGTCCCCCTACGAGCAGTACTTC
TRBV7-2,NA,NA,TRBJ1-2,CDSQKFEGAKSGYTF,TGTGACAGCCAGAAATTTGAAGGCGCTAAAAGTGGCTACACCTTC
TRBV7-8,NA,NA,TRBJ2-4,CASSPPTLNIQYF,TGTGCCAGCAGCCCCCCCACCTTAAACATTCAGTACTTC
TRBV7-3,few,NA,TRBJ2-7,CASSITDMAEQYF,TGTGCCAGCAGCATTACCGACATGGCCGAGCAGTACTTC
TRBV20-1,NA,NA,TRBJ2-7,CSASFGRLGEQYF,TGCAGTGCTTCTTTCGGTCGACTGGGCGAGCAGTACTTC
TRBV7-8,NA,TRBD1,TRBJ2-5,CASRVRDRVNIETQYF,TGTGCCAGCAGAGTCCGGGACAGGGTGAATATAGAGACCCAGTACTTC